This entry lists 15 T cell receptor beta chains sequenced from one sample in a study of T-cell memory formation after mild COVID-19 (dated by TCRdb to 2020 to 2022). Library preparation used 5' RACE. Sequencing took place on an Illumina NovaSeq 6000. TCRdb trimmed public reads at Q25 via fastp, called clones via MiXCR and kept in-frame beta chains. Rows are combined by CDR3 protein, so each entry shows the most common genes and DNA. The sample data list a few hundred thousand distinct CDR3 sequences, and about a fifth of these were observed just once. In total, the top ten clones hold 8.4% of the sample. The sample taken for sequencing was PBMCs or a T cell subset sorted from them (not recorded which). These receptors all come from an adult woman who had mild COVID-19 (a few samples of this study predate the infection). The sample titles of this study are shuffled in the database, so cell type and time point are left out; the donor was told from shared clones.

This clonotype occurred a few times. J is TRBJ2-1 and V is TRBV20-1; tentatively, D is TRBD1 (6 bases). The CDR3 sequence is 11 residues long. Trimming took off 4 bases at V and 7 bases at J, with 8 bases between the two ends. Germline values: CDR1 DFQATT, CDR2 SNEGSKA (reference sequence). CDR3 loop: CSATTGNEQFF. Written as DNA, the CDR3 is TGCAGTGCTACGACAGGTAATGAGCAGTTCTTC.

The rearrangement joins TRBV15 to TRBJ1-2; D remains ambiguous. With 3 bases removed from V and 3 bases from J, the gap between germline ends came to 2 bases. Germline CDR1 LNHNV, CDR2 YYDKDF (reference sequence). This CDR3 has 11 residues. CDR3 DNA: TGTGCCACCAGCAGGGACTATGGCTACACCTTC. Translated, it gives CATSRDYGYTF.

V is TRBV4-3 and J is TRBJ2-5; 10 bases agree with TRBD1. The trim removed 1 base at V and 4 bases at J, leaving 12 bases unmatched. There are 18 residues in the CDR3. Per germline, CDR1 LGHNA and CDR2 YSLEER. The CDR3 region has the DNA TGCGCCAGCAGCCAAGGGACTTACGGGACAGGGGTTCGAGAGACCCAGTACTTC. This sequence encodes CASSQGTYGTGVRETQYF.

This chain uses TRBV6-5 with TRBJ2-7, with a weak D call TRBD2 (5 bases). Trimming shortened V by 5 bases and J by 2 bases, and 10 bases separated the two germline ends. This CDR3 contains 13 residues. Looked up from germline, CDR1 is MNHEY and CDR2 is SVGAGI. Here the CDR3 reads CASSQDSPYEQYF. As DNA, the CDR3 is TGTGCCAGCAGTCAGGACTCTCCCTACGAGCAGTACTTC.

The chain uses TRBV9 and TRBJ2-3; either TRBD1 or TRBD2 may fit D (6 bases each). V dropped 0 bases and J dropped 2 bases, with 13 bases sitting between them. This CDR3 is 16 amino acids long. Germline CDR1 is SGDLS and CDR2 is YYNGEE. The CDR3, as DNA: TGTGCCAGCAGCGTAGAGGGGGGTTATCCCACAGATACGCAGTATTTT. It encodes CASSVEGGYPTDTQYF.

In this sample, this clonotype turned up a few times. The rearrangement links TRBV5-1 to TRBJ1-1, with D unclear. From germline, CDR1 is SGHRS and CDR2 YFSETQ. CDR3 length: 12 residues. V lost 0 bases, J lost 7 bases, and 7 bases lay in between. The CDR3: CASSLEQSEAFF. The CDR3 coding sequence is TGCGCCAGCAGCTTGGAACAGAGTGAAGCTTTCTTT.

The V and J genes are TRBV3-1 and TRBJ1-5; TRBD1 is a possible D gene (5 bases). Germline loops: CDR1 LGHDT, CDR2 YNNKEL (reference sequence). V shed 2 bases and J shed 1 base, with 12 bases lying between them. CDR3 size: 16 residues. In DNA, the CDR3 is TGTGCCAGCAGCCAACGAGGGGCCAGGAGCAATCAGCCCCAGCATTTT. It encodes CASSQRGARSNQPQHF.

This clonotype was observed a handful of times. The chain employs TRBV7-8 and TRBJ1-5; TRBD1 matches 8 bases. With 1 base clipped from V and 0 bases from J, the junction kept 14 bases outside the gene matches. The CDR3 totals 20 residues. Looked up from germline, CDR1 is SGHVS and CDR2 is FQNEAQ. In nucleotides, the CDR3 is TGTGCCAGCAGCTTAGATAGTCTCAGGGGGCGCTTCAATAGCAATCAGCCCCAGCATTTT. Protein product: CASSLDSLRGRFNSNQPQHF. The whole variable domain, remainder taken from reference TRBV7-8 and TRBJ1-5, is GAGVSQSPRYKVAKRGQDVALRCDPISGHVSLFWYQQALGQGPEFLTYFQNEAQLDKSGLPSDRFFAERPEGSVSTLKIQRTQQEDSAVYLCASSLDSLRGRFNSNQPQHFGDGTRLSIL.

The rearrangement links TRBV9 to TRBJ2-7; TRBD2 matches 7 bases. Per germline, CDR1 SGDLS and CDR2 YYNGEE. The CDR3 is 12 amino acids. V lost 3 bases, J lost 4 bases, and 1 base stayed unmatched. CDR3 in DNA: TGTGCCAGCAGCGACGGGGGGTACGAGCAGTACTTC. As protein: CASSDGGYEQYF.

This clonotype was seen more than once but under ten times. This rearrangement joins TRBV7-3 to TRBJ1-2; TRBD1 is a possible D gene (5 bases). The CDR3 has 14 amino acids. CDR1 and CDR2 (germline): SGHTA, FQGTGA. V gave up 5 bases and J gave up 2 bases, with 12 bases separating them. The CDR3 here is CASSANGANYGYTF. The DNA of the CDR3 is TGTGCCAGCAGCGCCAACGGGGCCAACTATGGCTACACCTTC.

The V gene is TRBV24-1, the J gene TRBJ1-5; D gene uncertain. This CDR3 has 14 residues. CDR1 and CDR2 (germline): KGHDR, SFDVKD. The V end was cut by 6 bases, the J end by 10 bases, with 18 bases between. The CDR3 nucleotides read TGTGCCACCAGTTTAGGAGGTGGGGATGGTCCCCAGCATTTT. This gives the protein CATSLGGGDGPQHF.

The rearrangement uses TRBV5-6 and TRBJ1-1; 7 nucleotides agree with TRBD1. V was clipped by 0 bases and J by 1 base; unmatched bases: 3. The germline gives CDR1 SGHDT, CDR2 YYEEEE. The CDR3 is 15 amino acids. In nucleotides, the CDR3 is TGTGCCAGCAGCTTGGGGACAGGTCAGAACACTGAAGCTTTCTTT. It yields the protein CASSLGTGQNTEAFF.

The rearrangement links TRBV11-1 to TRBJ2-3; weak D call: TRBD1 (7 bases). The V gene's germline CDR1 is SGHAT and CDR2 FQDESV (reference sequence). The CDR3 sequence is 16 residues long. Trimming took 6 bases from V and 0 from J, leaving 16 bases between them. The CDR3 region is CASREATGTSTDTQYF. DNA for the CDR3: TGTGCCAGCAGGGAAGCGACAGGGACTAGCACAGATACGCAGTATTTT. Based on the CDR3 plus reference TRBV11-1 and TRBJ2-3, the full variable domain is EAEVAQSPRYKITEKSQAVAFWCDPISGHATLYWYRQILGQGPELLVQFQDESVVDDSQLPKDRFSAERLKGVDSTLKIQPAELGDSAMYLCASREATGTSTDTQYFGPGTRLTVL.

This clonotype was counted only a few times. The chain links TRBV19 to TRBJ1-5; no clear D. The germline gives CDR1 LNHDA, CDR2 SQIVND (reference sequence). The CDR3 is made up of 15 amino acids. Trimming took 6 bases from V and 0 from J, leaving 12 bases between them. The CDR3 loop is CASRLSKNSNQPQHF. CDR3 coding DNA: TGTGCCAGTAGGTTAAGTAAAAATAGCAATCAGCCCCAGCATTTT.

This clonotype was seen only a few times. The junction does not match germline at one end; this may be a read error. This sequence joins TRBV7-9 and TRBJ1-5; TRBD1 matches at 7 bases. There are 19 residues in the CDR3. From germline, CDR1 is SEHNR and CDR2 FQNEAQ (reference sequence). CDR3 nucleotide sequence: TGTGCCAGCACCTTATGGGGACAGAGAGGGATATATAGCAATCAGCCCCAGCATTTT. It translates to CASTLWGQRGIYSNQPQHF.